This T cell receptor beta chain was recorded in a study of blood T cells in healthy people across ages (dated by TCRdb to about 2015). Describing the broader study: In model experiments, template switching captured roughly one uniquely barcoded TCR beta cDNA molecule for every two T cells. Donors were grouped into four age groups: young (average approximately 15 years), middle-aged (39), aged (around 60) and long-lived (over 80). To avoid experimental bias, donors of different ages were distributed randomly across sequencing lanes. Two additional independent replicas of 1 million unique cDNA reads from the same blood draw were analyzed for two donors (one aged 18 to 30 and one aged 80 or older). The study measured age-related changes in TCR beta repertoire diversity using deep sequencing normalized with unique cDNA molecular identifiers.

The donors were around 39 Caucasian individuals from Russia, aged roughly 6 to 100 years, who were systemically healthy. Each donor gave 9 to 10 milliliters of peripheral blood, collected into EDTA-treated Vacutainer tubes. Ficoll-Paque density-gradient centrifugation was used to isolate PBMCs, with at least 7 million per sample. Total RNA, at least 5.5 micrograms per sample, was extracted from PBMCs with Trizol reagent. For every donor, an aliquot of PBMCs went through flow cytometry to measure the percentages of naive CD45RAhigh/CD27high T cells. This clonotype was counted at least ten times. Its antigen remains unidentified. Base qualities are missing; no much larger clone stands one base away. V has 4 bases trimmed and J has 7 bases trimmed; junction bases matching no gene number 12. Counted from cysteine to phenylalanine, this CDR3 has 16 amino acids. Only the CDR3 part of the read is kept: 48 bases, read in frame from the first base. Looking up the germline V gene yields CDR1 SQVTM and CDR2 ANQGSEA.

On the study overall, not on this receptor specifically: Bulk unsorted PBMC profiling prevented conclusive comparison of naive and antigen-experienced compartments. The long-lived group showed more naive CD4+ T cells, fewer expanded clones and increased TCR diversity than the aged group, suggesting age selection. A strong correlation was found between observed TCR beta diversity and the percentage of naive T cells measured by flow cytometry. Total diversity estimates from one million sequenced T cells were considered lower bounds and underestimates. Because donor CMV infection status was unknown, age-related changes in expanded clonotypes were potentially confounded. As age increased, observed TCR beta diversity per million T cells dropped in a roughly linear way, and a significant reduction was already evident by age roughly 36.

The library was generated by 5' RACE. The listed sequencing device is Illumina HiSeq 2500. The second PCR ran for roughly 7 to 12 cycles and used a J-beta primer mix along with a sample-barcoded 5' primer. A unique molecular identifier was introduced onto each TCR beta cDNA molecule by a template-switch 5' adaptor carrying 12 random nucleotides. Each sample yielded at least 3 million CDR3-containing paired-end reads. All of the RNA was converted into first-strand cDNA using the Mint cDNA synthesis kit, with a TRBC-specific oligonucleotide serving as the primer. Following uracil-DNA glycosylase treatment, a first 18-cycle PCR with universal primers M1SS and BC2_uni_R was performed on all cDNA. Concerning the study's data processing: For normalization, 1 million high-quality reads, each with a distinct molecular identifier, were randomly selected from each sample. Instead of being binned into consensus sequences, reads that shared molecular identifiers were thrown out. MiTCR, with a Q25 quality threshold and the strictest error-elimination algorithm, was used for CDR3 identification, clonotype clustering and error correction. A nonparametric unseen species model with Euler transformation was used to estimate a lower bound on total TCR beta diversity. TCRdb reprocessing: public reads trimmed at Q25 with fastp, clones called with MiXCR, in-frame beta chains kept. All rows with the same CDR3 protein become a single entry with the most common DNA and genes. The V and J calls were determined by TCRdb, not by the authors. This sample has around 900,000 distinct CDR3 sequences in its table, and more than 25% of those were observed once. The biggest ten clones account for roughly 17% of the sample.

The rearrangement joined TRBV29-1 to TRBJ2-5; 13 middle bases align to TRBD2. Sequenced material: blood. The sequence was collected from a woman at least 80 years old in good health. CDR3 region: CSVVKGTSGGARTQYF. In nucleotides, the sequence is TGCAGCGTTGTGAAGGGAACTAGCGGGGGGGCTAGGACCCAGTACTTC.